This entry is about one T cell receptor (beta chain). The source of the sample is a study of blood T cell repertoires in COVID-19. The table came from immunoSEQ multiplex PCR; TCRdb's copy has only in-frame clones and leaves some out. The sample records 200,000 or so clones, roughly 80% being singletons. CDR3 size: 12 residues. Germline V gene lookup returns CDR1 MNHEY and CDR2 SVGEGT. With 5 bases removed from V and 0 bases from J, the gap between germline ends came to 4 bases. The sequence came from a human donor in a cohort sampled during active COVID-19. V is TRBV6-2 or TRBV6-3 and J is TRBJ2-5; D not certain. Sequencing input: peripheral blood. CDR3 nucleotide sequence: TGTGCCAGCAGTCAAAACCAAGAGACCCAGTACTTC. This sequence encodes CASSQNQETQYF.